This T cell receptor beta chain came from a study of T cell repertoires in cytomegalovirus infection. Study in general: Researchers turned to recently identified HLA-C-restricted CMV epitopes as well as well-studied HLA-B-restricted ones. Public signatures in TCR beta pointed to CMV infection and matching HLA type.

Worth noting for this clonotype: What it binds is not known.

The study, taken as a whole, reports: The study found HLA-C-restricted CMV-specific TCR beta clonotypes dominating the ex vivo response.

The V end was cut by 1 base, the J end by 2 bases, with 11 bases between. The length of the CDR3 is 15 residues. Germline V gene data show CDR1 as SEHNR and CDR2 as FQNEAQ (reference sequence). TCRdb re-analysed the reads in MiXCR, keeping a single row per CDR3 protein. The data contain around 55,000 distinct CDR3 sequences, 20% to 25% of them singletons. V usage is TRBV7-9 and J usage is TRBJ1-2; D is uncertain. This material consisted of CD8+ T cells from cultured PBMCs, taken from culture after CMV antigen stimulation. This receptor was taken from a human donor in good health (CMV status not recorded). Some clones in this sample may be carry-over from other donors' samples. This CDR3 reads CASSLGAWPNYGYTF. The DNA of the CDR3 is TGTGCCAGCAGCTTAGGAGCGTGGCCAAACTATGGCTACACCTTC.